The 23 T cell receptor beta chains in this list originate from one sample, sequenced in a study of T cells in Graves' hyperthyroidism and ophthalmopathy. It was RNA transcripts that yielded the amplified TCR beta CDR3 regions. In the first-round RT-PCR of the TCR CDR3, the HTBI primer set was used. TCRdb used MiXCR to reprocess the multiplex PCR reads, holding one entry per CDR3 protein. The table includes roughly 420,000 distinct CDR3 sequences, approximately 13% detected once. Material for sequencing was blood. These receptors were collected from a woman aged 18-29 years with Graves' hyperthyroidism.

This clonotype has ten or more counts. DNA for the CDR3: TGTGCCAGCACCATAGGGCTCTCGAACACTGAAGCTTTCTTT. Protein: CASTIGLSNTEAFF. The chain couples TRBV7-8 to TRBJ1-1; D gene ambiguous. The CDR3 covers 14 residues. Germline loops: CDR1 SGHVS, CDR2 FQNEAQ. Trimming took off 7 bases at V and 1 base at J, with 13 bases between the two ends.

In its sample, this clonotype was seen a few times. The chain uses TRBV30 and TRBJ1-1; D possibly corresponds to TRBD1 (5 bases). V was cut by 2 bases and J by 4 bases, with 11 bases left in between. CDR1 and CDR2 (germline): GTSNPN, SVGIG (reference sequence). CDR3 size: 13 residues. CDR3 coding DNA: TGTGCCTGGAGTTCAGGGTCGGCCACTGAAGCTTTCTTT. Amino acid sequence: CAWSSGSATEAFF. Variable domain in full (rest from reference TRBV30 and TRBJ1-1): SQTIHQWPATLVQPVGSPLSLECTVEGTSNPNLYWYRQAAGRGLQLLFYSVGIGQISSEVPQNLSASRPQDRQFILSSKKLLLSDSGFYLCAWSSGSATEAFFGQGTRLTVV.

The CDR3 reads CASSWSEGTTDTQYF. DNA of the CDR3: TGTGCCAGCAGCTGGAGTGAGGGGACAACAGATACGCAGTATTTT. The chain employs TRBV11-3 and TRBJ2-3; TRBD1 is a possible D gene (6 bases). CDR1 is SGHNT and CDR2 is YENEEA in the germline V gene. V lost 4 bases and J 3 bases, leaving 14 bases between the germline ends. The CDR3 spans 15 residues.

This clonotype occurred a few times. The rearrangement joins TRBV20-1 to TRBJ1-5; no firm D call. In germline, CDR1 is DFQATT, CDR2 SNEGSKA (reference sequence). CDR3 length: 12 amino acids. V gave up 3 bases and J gave up 9 bases, with 12 bases separating them. CDR3 protein: CSARLALGPQHF. CDR3 bases: TGCAGTGCTAGGTTGGCGCTAGGGCCCCAGCATTTT.

The chain links TRBV20-1 to TRBJ2-5, with 11 bases lining up with TRBD2. With 1 base clipped from V and 1 base from J, the junction kept 14 bases outside the gene matches. The CDR3 is 19 amino acids. Germline V gives CDR1 DFQATT, CDR2 SNEGSKA (reference sequence). The CDR3 DNA sequence: TGCAGTGCTAGAGCACCGGGACACGGGACTAGCGGTCCCCAAGAGACCCAGTACTTC. This encodes CSARAPGHGTSGPQETQYF.

This clonotype was picked up many times. The chain uses TRBV20-1 and TRBJ2-5, with a tentative D call TRBD2 (6 bases). CDR1 is DFQATT, CDR2 SNEGSKA, per germline (reference sequence). V lost 1 base to trimming and J lost 5 bases, with 20 bases between them. CDR3 length: 16 residues. The CDR3 spells CSARGFVRGRWETQYF. The CDR3 bases are TGCAGTGCTAGAGGCTTTGTGCGGGGACGATGGGAGACCCAGTACTTC.

The CDR3 protein is CASGVQGGGKGYTF. Written as DNA, the CDR3 is TGTGCCAGCGGTGTACAGGGAGGGGGCAAGGGCTACACCTTC. The chain employs TRBV6-1 and TRBJ1-2; 7 nucleotides agree with TRBD1. The V gene end was trimmed by 8 bases and the J gene end by 8 bases; junction bases not matched to a gene: 14. Per the germline V gene, CDR1 is MNHNS and CDR2 is SASEGT. This CDR3 has 14 amino acids.

This clonotype was detected many times. This rearrangement joins TRBV6-2 or TRBV6-3 to TRBJ2-7; 11 bases map to TRBD1. The CDR3 totals 14 residues. The V and J ends lost 7 bases and 6 bases, in that order; junction bases with no gene match: 8. Germline CDR1 is MNHEY and CDR2 is SVGEGT. CDR3 sequence reads: CASKTGTGGSEQYF. The CDR3, as DNA: TGTGCCAGCAAAACCGGGACAGGGGGAAGCGAGCAGTACTTC.

This clonotype occurred many times. The V and J genes are TRBV12-3 or TRBV12-4 and TRBJ1-1, with a possible D match to TRBD1 (6 bases). Trimming shortened V by 3 bases and J by 1 base, and 9 bases separated the two germline ends. The CDR3 spans 14 residues. The DNA for the CDR3 is TGTGCCAGCAGTTTCGGACAGACGAACACTGAAGCTTTCTTT. It is translated as CASSFGQTNTEAFF.

There are many counts of this clonotype. The V gene is TRBV28, the J gene TRBJ2-5; 13 bases align to TRBD2. V lost 6 bases to trimming and J lost 5 bases; unmatched junction nucleotides: 9. Per the germline V gene, CDR1 is MDHEN and CDR2 is SYDVKM. This CDR3 is 16 amino acids long. The CDR3 here is CASSRTGTSGAETQYF. Written as DNA, the CDR3 is TGTGCCAGCAGCAGAACCGGGACTAGCGGGGCGGAGACCCAGTACTTC.

This clonotype was detected ten times or more. This chain links TRBV10-2 with TRBJ2-3, with 7 bases matching TRBD1. The CDR3 length is 15 residues. The ends lost 6 bases at V and 0 bases at J; junction bases unmatched: 6. Germline lookup yields CDR1 WSHSY and CDR2 SAAADI. CDR3 region: CASSDRERSTDTQYF. DNA for the CDR3: TGCGCCAGCAGCGACAGGGAACGGAGCACAGATACGCAGTATTTT.

V gene TRBV19 combines with J gene TRBJ1-2; 8 bases map to TRBD1. The V gene's germline CDR1 is LNHDA and CDR2 SQIVND (reference sequence). V shed 3 bases and J 3 bases; nucleotides not matched to a gene: 0. The CDR3 loop spans 13 amino acids. Here the CDR3 DNA reads TGTGCCAGTAGTATGACAGGGGACTATGGCTACACCTTC. The encoded protein is CASSMTGDYGYTF.

The chain links TRBV4-1 to TRBJ2-2; D is possibly TRBD2 (7 bases). The CDR3 totals 16 residues. Germline V lookup: CDR1 MGHRA, CDR2 YSYEKL. V was shortened by 1 base and J by 0 bases, with 9 bases between the two germline ends. The CDR3 protein is CASSQGEGANTGELFF. CDR3 DNA: TGCGCCAGCAGCCAAGGGGAGGGGGCGAACACCGGGGAGCTGTTTTTT.

The genes are TRBV5-1 and TRBJ1-1, with D possibly TRBD1 on 6 matching bases. Germline CDR1 is SGHRS and CDR2 is YFSETQ. The germline V and J ends were trimmed by 0 bases and 4 bases, with 13 bases remaining between them. This CDR3 has 15 amino acids. This CDR3 is CASSLEGQGITEAFF. CDR3 sequence (DNA): TGCGCCAGCAGCTTGGAGGGGCAGGGGATCACTGAAGCTTTCTTT.

This clonotype was detected ten times or more. The rearrangement joins TRBV10-1 to TRBJ2-3; D gene uncertain. Germline-derived CDR1 and CDR2 are WNHNN and SYGVQD (reference sequence). The CDR3 runs 13 residues. Trimming left V 6 bases short and J 1 base short, with 8 bases between. The DNA for the CDR3 is TGCGCCAGCAGGGCGGAAGGCACAGATACGCAGTATTTT. This codes for CASRAEGTDTQYF.

This clonotype was counted ten times or more. The DNA for the CDR3 is TGCGCCAGCAGCTTAGACGCGGGGGACCCCTACTCCTACGAGCAGTACTTC. Protein sequence: CASSLDAGDPYSYEQYF. The chain links TRBV5-1 to TRBJ2-7, with 7 bases fitting TRBD2. The V gene's germline CDR1 is SGHRS and CDR2 YFSETQ. The trim removed 2 bases at V and 0 bases at J, leaving 11 bases unmatched. The CDR3 totals 17 residues.

This clonotype was detected many times. The J gene is TRBJ2-7, the V gene TRBV4-1; D call uncertain. Germline CDR1 MGHRA, CDR2 YSYEKL. Deletions cut 4 bases from V and 7 bases from J, with 17 bases between. This CDR3 spans 14 amino acids. The CDR3 region is CASSPLTDGSEQYF. The CDR3 nucleotides are TGCGCCAGCAGCCCCCTGACTGACGGTAGTGAGCAGTACTTC.

This clonotype appeared a few times. This chain connects TRBV6-1 to TRBJ1-5; D is unresolved. Per germline, CDR1 MNHNS and CDR2 SASEGT. V was pared by 2 bases and J by 7 bases, with 12 bases between. The CDR3 has 14 amino acids. The CDR3 sequence is CASSEYVTGQPQHF. CDR3 sequence (DNA): TGTGCCAGCAGTGAATACGTTACGGGACAGCCCCAGCATTTT.

This rearrangement joins TRBV6-1 to TRBJ2-4; D is possibly TRBD2 (6 bases). V was cut by 0 bases and J by 1 base, with 16 bases left in between. Germline V gives CDR1 MNHNS, CDR2 SASEGT. The CDR3 is 18 residues long. CDR3 in amino acids: CASSEAHGSRTAKNIQYF. The CDR3 DNA is TGTGCCAGCAGTGAAGCGCACGGGAGCCGGACGGCCAAAAACATTCAGTACTTC.

This clonotype was counted many times. The gene calls are TRBV12-3 or TRBV12-4 and TRBJ2-7, with unresolved D. The length of the CDR3 is 14 residues. Trimming shortened V by 6 bases and J by 2 bases, and 14 bases separated the two germline ends. The DNA of the CDR3 is TGTGCCAGCAGCCGACATGACCCCGCCTACGAGCAGTACTTC. It yields the protein CASSRHDPAYEQYF.

The V gene is TRBV12-3 or TRBV12-4, the J gene TRBJ2-5; D is possibly TRBD2 (5 bases). The CDR3 runs 13 residues. V lost 5 bases and J 5 bases, leaving 12 bases between the germline ends. The CDR3 sequence: CASSRTRSETQYF. The CDR3 DNA follows: TGTGCCAGCAGTAGGACTCGCAGCGAGACCCAGTACTTC.

This clonotype came up many times. This chain connects TRBV18 to TRBJ1-1; D ambiguous. Germline V lookup: CDR1 KGHSH, CDR2 LQKENI. This CDR3 comprises 11 residues. The germline V and J ends were trimmed by 9 bases and 0 bases, with 5 bases remaining between them. The CDR3 spells CARTVNTEAFF. The CDR3, as DNA: TGTGCCAGGACGGTGAACACTGAAGCTTTCTTT.

The chain is built from TRBV2 and TRBJ2-6, with D hard to call. The CDR3 runs 15 residues. V was clipped by 6 bases and J by 0 bases, with 9 bases between them. The germline V gene has CDR1 SNHLY and CDR2 FYNNEI. In DNA form, the CDR3 reads TGTGCCAGCAGGGGTGACTTCTCTGGGGCCAACGTCCTGACTTTC. Encoded protein: CASRGDFSGANVLTF.